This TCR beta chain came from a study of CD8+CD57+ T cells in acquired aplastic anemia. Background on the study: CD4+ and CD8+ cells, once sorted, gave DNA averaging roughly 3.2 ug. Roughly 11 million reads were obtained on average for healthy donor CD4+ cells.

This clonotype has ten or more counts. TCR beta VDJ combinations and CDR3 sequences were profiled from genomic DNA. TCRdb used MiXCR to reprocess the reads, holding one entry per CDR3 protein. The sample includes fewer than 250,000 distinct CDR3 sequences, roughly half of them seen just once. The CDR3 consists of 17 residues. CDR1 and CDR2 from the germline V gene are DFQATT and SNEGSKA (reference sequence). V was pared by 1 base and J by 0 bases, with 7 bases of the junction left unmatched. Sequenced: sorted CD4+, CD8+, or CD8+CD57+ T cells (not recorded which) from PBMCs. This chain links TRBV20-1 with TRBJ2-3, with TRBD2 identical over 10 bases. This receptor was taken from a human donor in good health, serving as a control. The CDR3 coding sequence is TGCAGTGCTAGAGTAGCGGGGGGTTACCCTAGCACAGATACGCAGTATTTT. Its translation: CSARVAGGYPSTDTQYF.